Below are 24 T cell receptor beta chains sequenced from a single sample in a study of T cells in Graves' hyperthyroidism and ophthalmopathy. Regions amplified from RNA transcripts were the TCR beta CDR3 regions. Using the HTBI primer set, a first-round RT-PCR was run on the TCR CDR3. One entry per CDR3 protein results from TCRdb running MiXCR on the multiplex PCR reads. The repertoire holds more than 500,000 distinct CDR3 sequences, with 15% to 20% as singletons. Specimen: blood. The receptors were gathered from a woman younger than 45 with Graves' hyperthyroidism.

Regarding this clonotype: The conserved phenylalanine or tryptophan is not found at the CDR3 terminus, so this likely reflects a read error. This chain joins TRBV6-2 or TRBV6-3 and TRBJ2-2; D gene uncertain. The V end lost 8 bases, the J end lost 2 bases, and 9 bases lay between the germline ends. The germline V gene has CDR1 MNHEY and CDR2 SVGEGT. The CDR3 has 13 residues. The CDR3 spells CASAYGNTGELFL. DNA for the CDR3: TGTGCCAGCGCCTACGGAAACACCGGGGAGCTGTTTCTT.

This clonotype appeared many times. The genes are TRBV2 and TRBJ1-1; 7 positions agree with TRBD1. V was clipped by 6 bases and J by 1 base; unmatched bases: 5. CDR1 and CDR2 (germline): SNHLY, FYNNEI. The CDR3 has 14 residues. This CDR3 reads CASRTGTANTEAFF. The DNA for the CDR3 is TGTGCCAGCAGGACCGGGACAGCGAACACTGAAGCTTTCTTT.

There are many counts of this clonotype. The CDR3 here is CASSLGLVGNEQFF. The CDR3 region has the DNA TGTGCCAGCAGTTTGGGACTAGTAGGCAATGAGCAGTTCTTC. The chain is built from TRBV28 and TRBJ2-1, with 8 bases that match TRBD2. Trimming removed 3 bases from V and 6 bases from J; junction bases left unmatched: 4. This CDR3 has 14 amino acids. Germline CDR1 reads MDHEN; CDR2 reads SYDVKM.

This clonotype occurred many times. The chain recombines TRBV2 with TRBJ2-7, with D tentatively TRBD1 (6 bases). The V gene's germline CDR1 is SNHLY and CDR2 FYNNEI. CDR3 length: 12 residues. V dropped 5 bases and J dropped 3 bases, with 8 bases sitting between them. The CDR3 loop is CASSRGIYEQYF. For the CDR3, the DNA is TGTGCCAGCAGTAGGGGGATCTACGAGCAGTACTTC.

This clonotype was picked up many times. This CDR3 is CASSRQGPRDGYTF. The CDR3 DNA is TGTGCCAGCAGCCGCCAAGGGCCGAGGGATGGCTACACCTTC. V is TRBV2 and J is TRBJ1-2, with no clear D. This CDR3 is built from 14 residues. V was cut by 6 bases and J by 6 bases, with 17 bases left in between. Germline CDR1 SNHLY, CDR2 FYNNEI.

This clonotype was seen many times. This chain joins TRBV28 and TRBJ2-1; 9 positions agree with TRBD1. J was trimmed by 9 bases and V by 3 bases; bases with no gene match: 15. This CDR3 has 17 amino acids. Germline assignment: CDR1 MDHEN and CDR2 SYDVKM. CDR3 DNA sequence: TGTGCCAGCAGTTTCGGACAGGGGAATTTCCCTAGTGGTGAGCAGTTCTTC. Amino acid sequence: CASSFGQGNFPSGEQFF.

This clonotype was detected a few times. The rearrangement joins TRBV5-1 to TRBJ2-3; tentatively, D is TRBD1 or TRBD2 (6 bases each). The CDR3 is made up of 16 amino acids. V dropped 2 bases and J dropped 3 bases, with 16 bases sitting between them. Germline V gene lookup returns CDR1 SGHRS and CDR2 YFSETQ. The CDR3 loop is CASSLGGSRGTDTQYF. In DNA, the CDR3 is TGCGCCAGCAGCTTAGGAGGGAGTAGGGGGACAGATACGCAGTATTTT.

This clonotype showed up just a few times. An end of the junction differs from the germline gene, which may be a read error. The chain is built from TRBV9 and TRBJ2-1; 12 bases fit TRBD2. The CDR3 is 16 amino acids. Germline V lookup: CDR1 SGDLS, CDR2 YYNGEE. Written as DNA, the CDR3 is TGTGCCAACAGCGCCCCCGGGACTAGCGGGTACAATGAGCAGTTCTTC. Translation: CANSAPGTSGYNEQFF.

Ten or more counts support this clonotype. This chain links TRBV12-3 or TRBV12-4 with TRBJ2-7, with 7 bases fitting TRBD2. This CDR3 has 16 amino acids. The V and J ends lost 2 bases and 2 bases, in that order; junction bases with no gene match: 9. The chain's CDR3 is CASSLFPGDYTYEQYF. The CDR3 DNA is TGTGCCAGCAGTTTATTTCCGGGGGACTACACCTACGAGCAGTACTTC.

This rearrangement joins TRBV30 to TRBJ1-1, with 7 nucleotides matching TRBD1. The CDR3 totals 14 residues. The V and J ends lost 3 bases and 3 bases, in that order; junction bases with no gene match: 7. Germline CDR1 is GTSNPN and CDR2 is SVGIG (reference sequence). CDR3 coding DNA: TGTGCCTGGAGGATAAGGACAGGAGACACTGAAGCTTTCTTT. This gives the protein CAWRIRTGDTEAFF.

Note on this clonotype: Since a much larger clone is just one base distant, this may be a read error. The chain has TRBV27 and TRBJ2-6, with D perhaps TRBD1 (5 bases). The CDR3 covers 15 residues. CDR1 MNHEY and CDR2 SMNVEV come from the germline V gene (reference sequence). DNA for the CDR3: TGTGCCAGCAGTGCTCAGAGCTCTGGGGCCAACGTCCCGACTTTC. Protein product: CASSAQSSGANVPTF.

This clonotype was recorded at least ten times. This chain uses TRBV28 with TRBJ2-1; the match to TRBD1 covers 9 bases. The CDR3 covers 16 residues. Germline V CDR1 and CDR2: MDHEN, SYDVKM. The ends lost 2 bases at V and 6 bases at J; junction bases unmatched: 8. The CDR3 nucleotides are TGTGCCAGCAGTTTAATGGCGGGACAGGGACCCAATGAGCAGTTCTTC. As protein: CASSLMAGQGPNEQFF.

The chain employs TRBV28 and TRBJ2-7; TRBD2 matches at 13 bases. Germline CDR1 and CDR2: MDHEN and SYDVKM. Unmatched junction bases numbered 8, after V lost 5 bases and J lost 7 bases. CDR3 length: 15 amino acids. This chain's CDR3 is CASSPLAGGTSEQYF. CDR3 in DNA: TGTGCCAGCAGTCCACTAGCGGGAGGGACATCAGAGCAGTACTTC.

This clonotype was counted a few times. This chain connects TRBV20-1 to TRBJ2-3; no clear D gene. The CDR3 is 12 residues long. V was clipped by 4 bases and J by 4 bases, with 9 bases between them. The germline CDR1 and CDR2 sequences are DFQATT and SNEGSKA (reference sequence). In DNA form, the CDR3 reads TGCAGTGCTATTTCCCTTCCAGATACGCAGTATTTT. Protein product: CSAISLPDTQYF.

The chain recombines TRBV25-1 with TRBJ2-3, with D perhaps TRBD2 (6 bases). V gave up 5 bases and J gave up 0 bases, with 12 bases separating them. The CDR3 is made up of 15 amino acids. Per the germline V gene, CDR1 is MGHDK and CDR2 is SYGVNS. The CDR3 DNA reads as TGTGCCAGCAGTTCCTTTGGAGGGAGCACAGATACGCAGTATTTT. Translation gives CASSSFGGSTDTQYF.

This clonotype showed up many times. The chain uses TRBV12-3 or TRBV12-4 and TRBJ1-4, with D uncertain. Trimming left V 4 bases short and J 4 bases short, with 13 bases between. The CDR3 runs to 15 residues. The CDR3 coding sequence is TGTGCCAGCAGTTCGATTACGGACCGTAATGAAAAACTGTTTTTT. Its protein product is CASSSITDRNEKLFF.

This clonotype was seen only a few times. The chain employs TRBV19 and TRBJ2-1; D tentatively fits TRBD1 or TRBD2 (5 bases each). The germline gives CDR1 LNHDA, CDR2 SQIVND (reference sequence). The CDR3 contains 15 residues. The V end was cut by 4 bases, the J end by 6 bases, with 16 bases between. CDR3 region: CASSNLRDPLNEQFF. The CDR3 bases are TGTGCCAGTAGTAACCTCCGGGACCCACTCAATGAGCAGTTCTTC.

This clonotype has only a few counts. The CDR3 reads CAWRAPGQVNTGELFF. The CDR3 DNA reads as TGTGCCTGGAGAGCACCGGGACAGGTGAACACCGGGGAGCTGTTTTTT. The V gene is TRBV30, the J gene TRBJ2-2; the match to TRBD1 covers 8 bases. Per the germline V gene, CDR1 is GTSNPN and CDR2 is SVGIG (reference sequence). J was trimmed by 1 base and V by 3 bases; bases with no gene match: 7. This CDR3 has 16 residues.

This clonotype was found many times. V gene TRBV20-1 combines with J gene TRBJ1-2; D ambiguous. V lost 2 bases to trimming and J lost 4 bases, with 8 bases between them. This CDR3 spans 12 amino acids. Germline V lookup: CDR1 DFQATT, CDR2 SNEGSKA (reference sequence). CDR3 DNA sequence: TGCAGTGCTAGATTGGAGGTCTATGGCTACACCTTC. Translated, it gives CSARLEVYGYTF.

In its sample, this clonotype was seen many times. J is TRBJ2-1 and V is TRBV28; 10 bases align to TRBD2. The CDR3 is 14 residues long. Germline V lookup: CDR1 MDHEN, CDR2 SYDVKM. Trimming at V came to 9 bases and at J to 4 bases, leaving 6 bases not matched to a gene. As DNA, the CDR3 is TGTGCCAGTGAGGGACTAGCGAATTACAATGAGCAGTTCTTC. As protein: CASEGLANYNEQFF.

This clonotype was seen repeatedly, ten times or more. This sequence joins TRBV15 and TRBJ2-7, with 10 bases identical to TRBD2. V was clipped by 3 bases and J by 4 bases; unmatched bases: 9. CDR1 and CDR2 from the germline V gene are LNHNV and YYDKDF (reference sequence). The CDR3 is made up of 16 amino acids. DNA of the CDR3: TGTGCCACCAGCAGCGATAGCGGGAGGATTGGGTACGAGCAGTACTTC. Residues: CATSSDSGRIGYEQYF.

This clonotype was seen many times. V gene TRBV12-3 or TRBV12-4 combines with J gene TRBJ2-3, with 8 nucleotides matching TRBD2. Losses at the gene ends were 6 bases for V and 10 bases for J; bases not matched to a gene: 9. This CDR3 region has 13 residues. CDR3 protein: CASRETGRASQYF. The CDR3 nucleotides read TGTGCCAGCAGAGAAACCGGGAGGGCTTCGCAGTATTTT.

This clonotype has a count of ten or more. V and J are TRBV6-1 and TRBJ2-6, with 8 bases lining up with TRBD1. Germline V lookup: CDR1 MNHNS, CDR2 SASEGT. The CDR3 runs 17 residues. The V gene end was trimmed by 6 bases and the J gene end by 2 bases; junction bases not matched to a gene: 9. CDR3 amino acids: CASRSTGVVAGANVLTF. CDR3 in DNA: TGTGCCAGCAGGTCGACAGGGGTGGTGGCTGGGGCCAACGTCCTGACTTTC.

This clonotype turned up a few times. The rearrangement uses TRBV28 and TRBJ2-2; a weak D match, TRBD2 (5 bases). The CDR3 runs 15 residues. Germline assignment: CDR1 MDHEN and CDR2 SYDVKM. V was pared by 4 bases and J by 2 bases, with 11 bases between. DNA for the CDR3: TGTGCCAGCAGTTCTCGAGCGGTCAACACCGGGGAGCTGTTTTTT. It codes for CASSSRAVNTGELFF.